This T cell receptor beta chain was documented in a study of blood T cell repertoires in COVID-19 (dated by TCRdb to between 2020 and 2021). General notes on the study: Samples from collaborators originated in the United States, Italy and Spain and spanned both the acute and convalescent phases of COVID-19. The material from the prospective study consisted of cDNA or gDNA derived from T cells, B-cell-depleted T cells, or PBMCs. The dataset comprised deeply sampled blood TCRbeta repertoires from subjects exposed to, actively infected with, or recovered from COVID-19. The repertoires were released in a freely available public database intended as a resource for research on the immune response to SARS-CoV-2. The samples were drawn from two sources: the first 160 participants of the ongoing ImmuneRACE study, and 1,200 or so subjects contributed by 6 global collaborators. Nearly every sample came with metadata listing a de-identified subject ID, COVID-19 status, age in years and sex. Where available, HLA class I and class II types were obtained from metadata supplied by the sample provider rather than from assay-based typing.

Each collaborating institution followed its own protocols to collect whole blood in K2EDTA tubes. Collaborator samples were shipped for TCRbeta analysis as frozen whole blood, isolated PBMCs, or DNA extracted from either sample type. The germline V gene yields SGHRS for CDR1 and YFSETQ for CDR2. From cysteine to phenylalanine, the CDR3 is 15 amino acids long. Only the CDR3 DNA is retained, 45 bases long and in frame from the first base. Trimmed from V: 3 bases; trimmed from J: 5 bases; junction bases lacking a gene match: 8. TCRbeta CDR3 regions were amplified from genomic DNA using the immunoSEQ Assay, a bias-controlled multiplex PCR. The paper's data handling went like this. Nucleated cell counts per sample were estimated from amplification of reference gene primers within the assay. Sequence reads were collapsed and filtered to measure the absolute abundance of every unique TCRbeta CDR3 rearrangement. For each sample, productive Simpson clonality was calculated as the square root of Simpson's diversity index across productive rearrangements. TCRdb mirrors the immuneACCESS table, restricted to in-frame sequences. Some clones are absent from its copies; in checked studies, under half trace to an unresolved V gene, and the reason for the others is unknown. Clone size and V and J calls were adopted from that table, with D and trimming inferred from the DNA. Across this sample there are roughly 75,000 clones, with about 80% seen only once. The ten largest clonotypes hold roughly 27% of the sample.

Points the paper makes about the study in general: The amount of clinical and demographic metadata varied by source and participant and was provided uncurated.

Points on this clone: The target of this receptor is not known. No base-level quality is on record; no much larger clone is a single base apart.

The receptor chain draws on TRBV5-1 and TRBJ2-7, and TRBD1 aligns with 10 junction nucleotides. The sample was peripheral blood. The TCR sequence derives from a man aged 70-80 years with acute or convalescent COVID-19. In nucleotides, the sequence is TGCGCCAGCAGCTGGATGGGACAGGGGAGGGACGAGCAGTACTTC. It translates as CASSWMGQGRDEQYF.